Following are 29 T cell receptor beta chains from one sample sequenced in a study of blood T cell repertoires in COVID-19. Profiled with immunoSEQ multiplex PCR; TCRdb holds only in-frame clones, not every one. The table lists just over 300,000 clones, approximately 84% of them singletons, with 3.5% to 5% in the top ten. The sample comprised PBMCs or T cells enriched from blood (not recorded which). Source of these receptors: a man aged 30 to 45 who had recovered from COVID-19.

The chain uses TRBV5-1 and TRBJ2-7; weak D call: TRBD1 (5 bases). Per germline, CDR1 SGHRS and CDR2 YFSETQ. Between the trimmed V and J ends, which lost 0 bases and 4 bases, there was a span of 17 bases. The CDR3 covers 16 residues. This chain's CDR3 is CASSLANRKGWYEQYF. DNA for the CDR3: TGCGCCAGCAGCTTGGCCAACAGGAAGGGCTGGTACGAGCAGTACTTC.

About this clone itself: Compared with germline, one end of the junction differs, possibly owing to a read error. J is TRBJ2-2 and V is TRBV7-7; 12 positions agree with TRBD2. Germline V lookup: CDR1 SSHAT, CDR2 FNYEAQ (reference sequence). The CDR3 contains 18 residues. CDR3 sequence reads: CASSRRLAGDLNTGELFF. CDR3 DNA sequence: TGTGCTAGCAGCCGAAGACTAGCGGGGGACCTTAACACCGGGGAGCTGTTTTTT.

The rearrangement joins TRBV14 to TRBJ1-2; 11 nucleotides agree with TRBD1. V shed 4 bases, J shed 4 bases, and the junction held 5 bases outside the gene matches. This CDR3 has 15 residues. Germline V lookup: CDR1 SGHDN, CDR2 FVKESK. Here the CDR3 reads CASSPDRGRVYGYTF. CDR3 sequence (DNA): TGTGCCAGCAGCCCGGACAGGGGGCGGGTCTATGGCTACACCTTC.

This chain connects TRBV25-1 to TRBJ1-2, with a weak D call TRBD1 (5 bases). V lost 6 bases and J lost 8, with 13 bases in between. Germline CDR1 MGHDK, CDR2 SYGVNS. The CDR3 length is 12 residues. The CDR3 loop reads CASRRDGVGYTF. The CDR3 DNA sequence: TGTGCCAGCAGGCGGGACGGAGTCGGCTACACCTTC.

This rearrangement joins TRBV10-2 to TRBJ1-4; D remains ambiguous. This CDR3 comprises 12 residues. V was trimmed by 0 bases and J by 8 bases, leaving 4 bases between them. The germline V gene encodes CDR1 WSHSY and CDR2 SAAADI. The chain's CDR3 is CASSESREKLFF. CDR3 in DNA: TGCGCCAGCAGTGAGTCGCGGGAAAAACTGTTTTTT.

This clone was recorded a few times. The chain joins TRBV21-1 to TRBJ2-7; the table's D call, TRBD1, was not checked against the DNA. TRBV21-1 is annotated as a pseudogene. This CDR3 comprises 15 residues. The CDR3 DNA reads TGTGCCAGCAGCAAAGAGCAGGACAGGGGCTACGAGCAGTACTTC. This codes for CASSKEQDRGYEQYF.

The chain carries TRBV19 and TRBJ2-3, with 10 bases lining up with TRBD2. Unmatched junction bases numbered 10, after V lost 5 bases and J lost 5 bases. This CDR3 has 16 residues. Germline assignment: CDR1 LNHDA and CDR2 SQIVND (reference sequence). As DNA, the CDR3 is TGTGCCAGTAGTGCGCTAGCGGGGGCCTCGGGAGATACGCAGTATTTT. This translates into CASSALAGASGDTQYF.

The CDR3 DNA sequence: TGTGCCAGCAGTGAGTTTGACAGGGAAATGTCTGGAAACACCATATATTTT. Its protein is CASSEFDREMSGNTIYF. V and J are TRBV25-1 and TRBJ1-3, with 7 bases matching TRBD1. This CDR3 region has 17 residues. Germline loops: CDR1 MGHDK, CDR2 SYGVNS. V lost 3 bases, J lost 1 base, and 9 bases stayed unmatched.

This clone came up once. CDR3 loop: CASSLALNNEQFF. As DNA, the CDR3 is TGTGCCAGCAGCTTAGCGCTAAACAATGAGCAGTTCTTC. The rearrangement links TRBV7-2 to TRBJ2-1; D unresolved. V was pared by 0 bases and J by 5 bases, with 5 bases between. The CDR3 runs to 13 residues. Germline-derived CDR1 and CDR2 are SGHTA and FQGNSA.

This chain uses TRBV4-1 with TRBJ1-3; D gene uncertain. The V end lost 1 base, the J end lost 1 base, and 5 bases lay between the germline ends. In germline, CDR1 is MGHRA, CDR2 YSYEKL. The length of the CDR3 is 14 residues. The CDR3 nucleotides are TGCGCCAGCAGCCAAGCAGTATCTGGAAACACCATATATTTT. Amino acid sequence: CASSQAVSGNTIYF.

The chain has TRBV11-2 and TRBJ2-6; a weak D match, TRBD2 (5 bases). The CDR3 is 14 amino acids. V gave up 1 base and J gave up 4 bases, with 5 bases separating them. Germline assignment: CDR1 SGHAT and CDR2 FQNNGV. Here the CDR3 reads CASSLAGGANVLTF. The CDR3 region has the DNA TGTGCCAGCAGCTTAGCGGGGGGGGCCAACGTCCTGACTTTC.

The chain combines TRBV6-6 with TRBJ2-5, with TRBD2 matching 8 bases. V was clipped by 6 bases and J by 5 bases; unmatched bases: 11. The germline V gene encodes CDR1 MNHNY and CDR2 SVGAGI (reference sequence). The CDR3 spans 15 residues. The CDR3 region is CASSPAAGAHETQYF. The DNA for the CDR3 is TGTGCCAGCAGCCCCGCAGCGGGAGCCCACGAGACCCAGTACTTC.

CDR3 sequence (DNA): TGTGCCAGCAGTGAAGCTCAGGGATACACCATATATTTT. This codes for CASSEAQGYTIYF. V usage is TRBV6-1 and J usage is TRBJ1-3; tentative D call: TRBD1 (5 bases). There are 13 residues in the CDR3. Germline CDR1 reads MNHNS; CDR2 reads SASEGT. V was trimmed by 0 bases and J by 8 bases, leaving 8 bases between them.

The CDR3 DNA reads as TGTGCCAGCAGTTTAACCGGGACAGCTCGAGGGGGTCAGCCCCAGCATTTT. Encoded protein: CASSLTGTARGGQPQHF. The V call is TRBV28, the J call TRBJ1-5, with TRBD1 matching over 7 bases. V shed 2 bases, J shed 6 bases, and the junction held 13 bases outside the gene matches. This CDR3 has 17 residues. Germline-derived CDR1 and CDR2 are MDHEN and SYDVKM. The whole variable domain, filled in from reference TRBV28 and TRBJ1-5, reads DVKVTQSSRYLVKRTGEKVFLECVQDMDHENMFWYRQDPGLGLRLIYFSYDVKMKEKGDIPEGYSVSREKKERFSLILESASTNQTSMYLCASSLTGTARGGQPQHFGDGTRLSIL.

The chain employs TRBV5-1 and TRBJ1-5, with 8 bases that match TRBD1. The germline V gene has CDR1 SGHRS and CDR2 YFSETQ. The CDR3 is made up of 15 amino acids. V was pared by 1 base and J by 2 bases, with 2 bases of the junction left unmatched. The CDR3 loop reads CASSLTGGRNQPQHF. Here the CDR3 DNA reads TGCGCCAGCAGCTTGACAGGGGGTCGCAATCAGCCCCAGCATTTT.

The V and J genes are TRBV19 and TRBJ2-1; 9 bases agree with TRBD2. The CDR3 runs 15 residues. Germline V lookup: CDR1 LNHDA, CDR2 SQIVND (reference sequence). Trimming cost V 6 bases and J 2 bases; bases outside gene matches: 5. The CDR3 loop reads CASRAGGPTYNEQFF. The CDR3 bases are TGTGCCAGTAGAGCGGGGGGTCCGACCTACAATGAGCAGTTCTTC.

This clone was detected once. In nucleotides, the CDR3 is TGTGCCAGTAGAACCGGGACAGCGAGCTCCTATAATTCACCCCTCCACTTT. Its protein is CASRTGTASSYNSPLHF. The chain links TRBV19 to TRBJ1-6; TRBD1 agrees at 7 bases. V was clipped by 6 bases and J by 0 bases; unmatched bases: 8. The CDR3 runs to 17 residues. Germline CDR1 reads LNHDA; CDR2 reads SQIVND (reference sequence).

The chain links TRBV4-1 to TRBJ1-2, with D uncertain. The CDR3 loop spans 17 amino acids. The V gene lost 3 bases and the J gene lost 0 bases, with 17 bases spanning the gap. CDR1 is MGHRA, CDR2 YSYEKL, per germline. In nucleotides, the CDR3 is TGCGCCAGCAGCCAGTCTCCGACGGGGAACCCTAACTATGGCTACACCTTC. This translates into CASSQSPTGNPNYGYTF.

The chain has TRBV12-3 or TRBV12-4 and TRBJ2-5; D may be TRBD1 (6 bases). Deletions cut 6 bases from V and 3 bases from J, with 11 bases between. There are 13 residues in the CDR3. The CDR3, as DNA: TGTGCCAGCAGCCCGGACAGTGAAGAGACCCAGTACTTC. Translation: CASSPDSEETQYF.

The V gene is TRBV6-2 or TRBV6-3, the J gene TRBJ2-5, with 9 bases fitting TRBD2. In germline, CDR1 is MNHEY, CDR2 SVGEGT. The ends lost 3 bases at V and 5 bases at J; junction bases unmatched: 7. The CDR3 runs 15 residues. CDR3 loop: CASSYTAGGLETQYF. CDR3 in DNA: TGTGCCAGCAGTTATACCGCGGGGGGGCTTGAGACCCAGTACTTC.

This clone appeared a single time. The CDR3 DNA reads as TGTGCCAGCAGCTTGGAAACATCGGGGACAGCCAACAATGAGCAGTTCTTC. Translating it yields CASSLETSGTANNEQFF. This chain uses TRBV5-6 with TRBJ2-1; 7 positions agree with TRBD1. CDR1 and CDR2 from the germline V gene are SGHDT and YYEEEE. The V and J ends lost 0 bases and 5 bases, in that order; junction bases with no gene match: 11. The CDR3 extends over 17 amino acids.

J is TRBJ1-6 and V is TRBV6-5; TRBD1 aligns across 9 bases. Germline CDR1 and CDR2: MNHEY and SVGAGI. The CDR3 is made up of 15 amino acids. V trimming: 7 bases; J trimming: 9 bases; junction bases outside the gene matches: 10. Here the CDR3 DNA reads TGTGCCAGCATTTCACAGGGGGCGCTTACTTCACCCCTCCACTTT. Protein product: CASISQGALTSPLHF.

The rearrangement links TRBV2 to TRBJ1-2, with 8 bases lining up with TRBD1. The CDR3 is 15 amino acids. Germline-derived CDR1 and CDR2 are SNHLY and FYNNEI. The J segment lost 2 bases and the V segment lost 5 bases, leaving 7 bases of the junction unmatched. The CDR3 is CASSPDRGGNYGYTF. CDR3 DNA sequence: TGTGCCAGCAGTCCCGACAGGGGAGGAAACTATGGCTACACCTTC.

The V call is TRBV11-3, the J call TRBJ2-3, with TRBD2 identical over 8 bases. The CDR3 spans 15 residues. Germline V lookup: CDR1 SGHNT, CDR2 YENEEA. V lost 2 bases to trimming and J lost 6 bases; unmatched junction nucleotides: 7. The DNA for the CDR3 is TGTGCCAGCAGCTTACTAGGCGGGGGGCGGGATACGCAGTATTTT. Amino acid sequence: CASSLLGGGRDTQYF.

The chain has TRBV6-5 and TRBJ1-1, with 8 bases that match TRBD1. Germline CDR1 is MNHEY and CDR2 is SVGAGI. Trimming removed 4 bases from V and 2 bases from J; junction bases left unmatched: 6. The CDR3 totals 15 residues. For the CDR3, the DNA is TGTGCCAGCAGTTTTGGACAGGGTACTAACACTGAAGCTTTCTTT. Translating gives CASSFGQGTNTEAFF.

This clone was counted a few times. This chain joins TRBV9 and TRBJ1-1; the match to TRBD1 covers 10 bases. The CDR3 runs 17 residues. Germline V gives CDR1 SGDLS, CDR2 YYNGEE. The V gene end was trimmed by 2 bases and the J gene end by 4 bases; junction bases not matched to a gene: 11. In nucleotides, the CDR3 is TGTGCCAGCAGCGTCGGGACAGGGGTTAGAGAAGGCACTGAAGCTTTCTTT. It is translated as CASSVGTGVREGTEAFF.

This chain links TRBV11-3 with TRBJ2-7, with D perhaps matching TRBD1 (7 bases). CDR1 is SGHNT, CDR2 YENEEA, per germline. This CDR3 comprises 15 residues. V lost 5 bases to trimming and J lost 3 bases, with 17 bases between them. CDR3 nucleotide sequence: TGTGCCAGCAGCCCGAGGACAGGAGGGTACTACGAGCAGTACTTC. Protein: CASSPRTGGYYEQYF.

The chain is built from TRBV18 and TRBJ2-7; weak D call: TRBD2 (5 bases). Germline V CDR1 and CDR2: KGHSH, LQKENI. There are 14 residues in the CDR3. V was clipped by 0 bases and J by 3 bases, with 9 bases between them. For the CDR3, the DNA is TGTGCCAGCTCACCACCGGAGGCTCTCTACGAGCAGTACTTC. Translated, it gives CASSPPEALYEQYF.

The chain uses TRBV7-8 and TRBJ1-3, with D possibly being TRBD1 (5 bases). V was shortened by 5 bases and J by 0 bases, with 17 bases between the two germline ends. This CDR3 is built from 17 residues. Looked up from germline, CDR1 is SGHVS and CDR2 is FQNEAQ. The CDR3 bases are TGTGCCAGCAGCCCGCGGACAAGGGTAAACTCTGGAAACACCATATATTTT. Its protein product is CASSPRTRVNSGNTIYF.